Below are 29 T cell receptor beta chains sequenced from a single sample in a study of blood T cell repertoires in COVID-19. TCRdb's table, derived via immunoSEQ multiplex PCR, lists solely in-frame clones and lacks some. The data hold about 160,000 clones, with around 85% observed a single time. The sample consisted of peripheral blood. These receptors were obtained from a human donor with acute or convalescent COVID-19. The donor label of this sample is uncertain.

This clone was detected only once. The chain is built from TRBV5-4 and TRBJ2-2, with 10 bases matching TRBD2. The CDR3 loop spans 16 amino acids. Germline CDR1 SGHNT, CDR2 YYREEE (reference sequence). After removal of 4 bases from V and 1 base from J, the junction contained 4 bases not matched to a gene. The CDR3 spells CASSIGLAVNTGELFF. CDR3 nucleotide sequence: TGTGCCAGCAGCATAGGACTAGCGGTGAACACCGGGGAGCTGTTTTTT.

V is TRBV4-2 and J is TRBJ2-1, with D possibly TRBD2 on 6 matching bases. The CDR3 is 14 residues long. Germline lookup yields CDR1 LGHNA and CDR2 YNFKEQ. Trimming removed 7 bases at V and 7 bases at J, with 17 bases between. The CDR3 nucleotides read TGTGCCAGCACGTTCGGGACTTCCTCAAATGAGCAGTTCTTC. Translation: CASTFGTSSNEQFF.

This clone was seen a single time. The chain uses TRBV15 and TRBJ2-2, with 12 positions matching TRBD1. The CDR3 length is 15 residues. Germline loops: CDR1 LNHNV, CDR2 YYDKDF (reference sequence). V was clipped by 6 bases and J by 7 bases; unmatched bases: 6. The CDR3 reads CATRPGQGAIGELFF. Here the CDR3 DNA reads TGTGCCACCAGACCGGGACAGGGGGCTATCGGGGAGCTGTTTTTT.

The CDR3 is CASSYPDASGGAIDTQYF. CDR3 sequence (DNA): TGTGCCAGCAGTTACCCGGATGCTAGCGGGGGGGCGATAGATACGCAGTATTTT. V gene TRBV6-9 combines with J gene TRBJ2-3; 12 bases map to TRBD2. Germline V gene data show CDR1 as MNHGY and CDR2 as SVAAGI. Trimming took 3 bases from V and 5 from J; bases not matched to a gene: 12. The CDR3 spans 18 residues.

The chain links TRBV19 to TRBJ1-1; D gene uncertain. The germline V and J ends were trimmed by 5 bases and 8 bases, with 21 bases remaining between them. CDR3 length: 15 residues. Germline V lookup: CDR1 LNHDA, CDR2 SQIVND (reference sequence). This CDR3 is CASSVGGELAREAFF. The DNA for the CDR3 is TGTGCCAGTAGTGTAGGCGGGGAATTAGCACGGGAAGCTTTCTTT.

The table lists this clone with a count of one. CDR3 residues: CASTQGRAGSGPPLHF. The CDR3 DNA follows: TGTGCCAGCACTCAGGGCAGGGCGGGATCTGGGCCACCCCTCCACTTT. V is TRBV7-2 and J is TRBJ1-6, with D tentatively TRBD1 (5 bases). Germline assignment: CDR1 SGHTA and CDR2 FQGNSA. The CDR3 spans 16 residues. V lost 7 bases to trimming and J lost 11 bases, with 24 bases between them.

The V and J genes are TRBV7-8 and TRBJ1-2; unclear D gene. The CDR3 is 14 residues long. Trimming removed 2 bases at V and 0 bases at J, with 7 bases between. Germline lookup yields CDR1 SGHVS and CDR2 FQNEAQ. The CDR3 DNA follows: TGTGCCAGCAGCTTATCCCCCACTAACTATGGCTACACCTTC. Translating it yields CASSLSPTNYGYTF.

The rearrangement links TRBV13 to TRBJ1-1; D may be TRBD1 (5 bases). The CDR3 has 19 amino acids. Germline V CDR1 and CDR2: PRHDT, FYEKMQ (reference sequence). Trimming removed 5 bases from V and 3 bases from J, with 28 bases in between. As DNA, the CDR3 is TGTGCCAGCAGCCCTCCCCCGGGGTGGGGCTATGCGGGGGACACTGAAGCTTTCTTT. It translates to CASSPPPGWGYAGDTEAFF.

This chain links TRBV2 with TRBJ1-6; tentatively, D is TRBD1 (6 bases). V gave up 8 bases and J gave up 8 bases, with 13 bases separating them. Per germline, CDR1 SNHLY and CDR2 FYNNEI. The CDR3 spans 13 residues. This CDR3 is CASGSGDHSPLHF. The CDR3 DNA follows: TGTGCCAGCGGATCAGGGGATCATTCACCCCTCCACTTT.

The V and J genes are TRBV15 and TRBJ1-4, with D possibly matching TRBD1 (5 bases). Between the trimmed V and J ends, which lost 5 bases and 5 bases, there was a span of 24 bases. CDR1 is LNHNV, CDR2 YYDKDF, per germline (reference sequence). This CDR3 has 18 amino acids. The CDR3 DNA reads as TGTGCCACCAGCCCCCCCCGACAGTTAGGAGTCTGGAATGAAAAACTGTTTTTT. Translation gives CATSPPRQLGVWNEKLFF.

The chain couples TRBV2 to TRBJ1-2, with D maybe TRBD1 (5 bases). The CDR3 extends over 15 amino acids. Germline loops: CDR1 SNHLY, CDR2 FYNNEI. V was clipped by 2 bases and J by 5 bases, with 15 bases between them. The CDR3 sequence: CASSERGPKGYGYTF. As DNA, the CDR3 is TGTGCCAGCAGTGAAAGAGGACCAAAGGGGTATGGCTACACCTTC.

This chain connects TRBV7-2 to TRBJ1-5, with 7 bases aligning to TRBD1. The trim removed 3 bases at V and 7 bases at J, leaving 9 bases unmatched. Germline values: CDR1 SGHTA, CDR2 FQGNSA. The length of the CDR3 is 15 residues. The CDR3 nucleotides read TGTGCCAGCAGCTTGGGGACAGCCTTCCAGCAGCCCCAGCATTTT. Protein: CASSLGTAFQQPQHF. Based on the CDR3 plus reference TRBV7-2 and TRBJ1-5, the full variable domain is GAGVSQSPSNKVTEKGKDVELRCDPISGHTALYWYRQSLGQGLEFLIYFQGNSAPDKSGLPSDRFSAERTGGSVSTLTIQRTQQEDSAVYLCASSLGTAFQQPQHFGDGTRLSIL.

In nucleotides, the CDR3 is TGCGCCAGCAGCTTGACAGGGGCGAATAATTCACCCCTCCACTTT. Amino acids: CASSLTGANNSPLHF. The chain has TRBV5-1 and TRBJ1-6, with TRBD1 matching 7 bases. V was pared by 1 base and J by 5 bases, with 3 bases of the junction left unmatched. Germline V gene sequence: CDR1 SGHRS, CDR2 YFSETQ. The CDR3 is made up of 15 amino acids.

This chain links TRBV10-2 with TRBJ2-6; D perhaps matches TRBD1 (6 bases). Germline V gene data show CDR1 as WSHSY and CDR2 as SAAADI. Trimming took 6 bases from V and 0 from J, leaving 15 bases between them. The CDR3 loop spans 17 amino acids. CDR3 in DNA: TGCGCCAGCAGGGGTGGACAGCAAAGCTCTGGGGCCAACGTCCTGACTTTC. This sequence encodes CASRGGQQSSGANVLTF.

The sample holds a few counts of this clone. This rearrangement joins TRBV7-8 to TRBJ1-1; D perhaps matches TRBD1 (5 bases). V lost 5 bases and J lost 5, with 15 bases in between. Germline V gene sequence: CDR1 SGHVS, CDR2 FQNEAQ. The length of the CDR3 is 14 residues. The CDR3: CASSPTRRTTEAFF. Written as DNA, the CDR3 is TGTGCCAGCAGCCCGACTCGACGGACAACTGAAGCTTTCTTT.

The V gene is TRBV5-1, the J gene TRBJ2-1; maybe TRBD1 (6 bases). CDR3 length: 14 amino acids. Trimming cost V 4 bases and J 8 bases, with 16 bases left between them. Germline assignment: CDR1 SGHRS and CDR2 YFSETQ. DNA of the CDR3: TGCGCCAGCAGCCCCACTCAGGGGAATGATGAGCAGTTCTTC. The encoded protein is CASSPTQGNDEQFF.

The chain recombines TRBV2 with TRBJ2-5; TRBD2 agrees at 7 bases. With V trimmed by 7 bases and J by 1 base, 9 bases remained unmatched. Germline V gene sequence: CDR1 SNHLY, CDR2 FYNNEI. The CDR3 consists of 15 residues. CDR3: CASTPGTTSQETQYF. CDR3 in DNA: TGTGCCAGCACTCCCGGGACTACTTCCCAAGAGACCCAGTACTTC.

The chain carries TRBV7-9 and TRBJ1-2, with 11 positions matching TRBD1. The CDR3 runs to 15 residues. Germline trimming cut 2 bases from V and 4 bases from J; bases unmatched to any gene: 3. Per the germline V gene, CDR1 is SEHNR and CDR2 is FQNEAQ (reference sequence). The CDR3 reads CASSLSGTGGYGYTF. CDR3 coding DNA: TGTGCCAGCAGCTTATCCGGGACAGGGGGCTATGGCTACACCTTC.

The genes are TRBV7-2 and TRBJ1-2, with 9 bases matching TRBD1. In germline, CDR1 is SGHTA, CDR2 FQGNSA. This CDR3 is 13 amino acids long. V was clipped by 1 base and J by 10 bases; unmatched bases: 4. Here the CDR3 DNA reads TGTGCCAGCAGCTTAGGAGGGACAGGGTCCTACACCTTC. Protein product: CASSLGGTGSYTF.

The V gene is TRBV11-3, the J gene TRBJ1-3; 7 bases agree with TRBD1. The V gene end was trimmed by 4 bases and the J gene end by 1 base; junction bases not matched to a gene: 7. The CDR3 consists of 16 residues. CDR1 and CDR2 (germline): SGHNT, YENEEA. CDR3 sequence (DNA): TGTGCCAGCAGCTCGGGAGGGGGCGCGTCTGGAAACACCATATATTTT. This encodes CASSSGGGASGNTIYF.

The CDR3 here is CAWSGSRGGAGGYTF. The CDR3 nucleotides read TGTGCCTGGAGTGGATCAAGGGGGGGCGCGGGAGGCTACACCTTC. The chain combines TRBV30 with TRBJ1-2; D may be TRBD1 (6 bases). Germline V gene sequence: CDR1 GTSNPN, CDR2 SVGIG (reference sequence). With 1 base removed from V and 8 bases from J, the gap between germline ends came to 20 bases. CDR3 size: 15 residues.

V and J are TRBV11-2 and TRBJ1-2; 11 positions match TRBD1. Germline CDR1 SGHAT, CDR2 FQNNGV. Trimming removed 1 base from V and 8 bases from J; junction bases left unmatched: 6. The CDR3 totals 15 residues. The CDR3 loop is CASSLGDRGVKGYTF. The CDR3, as DNA: TGTGCCAGCAGCTTAGGGGACAGGGGGGTAAAAGGCTACACCTTC.

This clone occurred once. The chain couples TRBV11-2 to TRBJ1-4; D is undetermined. The CDR3 length is 16 residues. Germline V gene sequence: CDR1 SGHAT, CDR2 FQNNGV. Trimming took 4 bases from V and 7 from J, leaving 19 bases between them. The CDR3 region is CASSSRRTAMIEKLFF. For the CDR3, the DNA is TGTGCCAGCAGCTCCCGTCGAACCGCTATGATTGAAAAACTGTTTTTT.

The J gene is TRBJ2-5, the V gene TRBV12-3 or TRBV12-4, with 8 bases fitting TRBD1. V was clipped by 4 bases and J by 7 bases; unmatched bases: 5. The CDR3 has 13 amino acids. The CDR3 coding sequence is TGTGCCAGCAGTTCGGGACAGGTGGGGACCCAGTACTTC. Its translation is CASSSGQVGTQYF.

The rearrangement uses TRBV4-2 and TRBJ1-1; 12 bases fit TRBD1. CDR3 length equals 14 residues. J was trimmed by 9 bases and V by 3 bases; bases with no gene match: 5. Germline V lookup: CDR1 LGHNA, CDR2 YNFKEQ. CDR3: CASSHHRDRGQAFF. The CDR3 nucleotides are TGTGCCAGCAGCCACCACCGGGACAGGGGGCAAGCTTTCTTT.

This clone was counted between two and nine times. CDR3 DNA: TGTGCCAGCAGCTTTAGACGGCCAGGTCCCAGCTCCTATAATTCACCCCTCCACTTT. Its translation is CASSFRRPGPSSYNSPLHF. V usage is TRBV5-4 and J usage is TRBJ1-6; D not resolved. V lost 2 bases and J lost 0, with 18 bases in between. The CDR3 extends over 19 amino acids. Germline assignment: CDR1 SGHNT and CDR2 YYREEE (reference sequence).

This chain links TRBV12-3 or TRBV12-4 with TRBJ2-7; D uncertain. This CDR3 region has 11 residues. V was trimmed by 5 bases and J by 5 bases, leaving 7 bases between them. The CDR3 is CASSVHNEQYF. The DNA of the CDR3 is TGTGCCAGCAGTGTCCACAACGAGCAGTACTTC.

There are many counts of this clone. V usage is TRBV6-2 or TRBV6-3 and J usage is TRBJ1-1; 8 bases are shared with TRBD1. In germline, CDR1 is MNHEY, CDR2 SVGEGT. This CDR3 region has 17 residues. The V and J ends lost 3 bases and 3 bases, in that order; junction bases with no gene match: 12. The CDR3 region is CASSYPGQAREDTEAFF. The CDR3 DNA sequence: TGTGCCAGCAGTTATCCGGGACAGGCCCGAGAAGACACTGAAGCTTTCTTT.

The gene calls are TRBV6-5 and TRBJ2-3, with D maybe TRBD1 (5 bases). Germline CDR1 MNHEY, CDR2 SVGAGI. Trimming took 2 bases from V and 0 from J, leaving 12 bases between them. This CDR3 has 16 amino acids. In nucleotides, the CDR3 is TGTGCCAGCAGTTACGAGACAGCGATTAGCACAGATACGCAGTATTTT. This gives the protein CASSYETAISTDTQYF.